The 24 T cell receptor beta chains below come from one sample, sequenced in a study of a mutant IDH1 vaccine in newly diagnosed glioma. The data were produced by immunoSEQ multiplex PCR, yet TCRdb's version contains in-frame clones alone and is incomplete. This table holds fewer than 45,000 clones, roughly 89% found once. The time point was: baseline, week 1 (first vaccination visit). As to treatment: pre-vaccination baseline after standard-of-care therapy. Material: PBMCs, obtained from a glioma patient treated with radiotherapy, temozolomide or both. The source is a man aged 18 to 29 with glioma.

This clone has a single count. The rearrangement links TRBV19 to TRBJ1-1; tentative D call: TRBD1 (5 bases). Deletions cut 5 bases from V and 1 base from J, with 17 bases between. This CDR3 contains 16 residues. CDR1 is LNHDA and CDR2 is SQIVND in the germline V gene (reference sequence). The CDR3 spells CASSEGSTLRNTEAFF. The CDR3 DNA follows: TGTGCCAGTAGTGAGGGGAGCACGTTGCGGAACACTGAAGCTTTCTTT. Drawing the rest from reference TRBV19 and TRBJ1-1, the complete variable domain is DGGITQSPKYLFRKEGQNVTLSCEQNLNHDAMYWYRQDPGQGLRLIYYSQIVNDFQKGDIAEGYSVSREKKESFPLTVTSAQKNPTAFYLCASSEGSTLRNTEAFFGQGTRLTVV.

Note on this clone: Other nucleotide sequences in the sample specify the same CDR3. This chain links TRBV19 with TRBJ1-5; D might be TRBD1 (5 bases). This CDR3 spans 12 amino acids. Per the germline V gene, CDR1 is LNHDA and CDR2 is SQIVND (reference sequence). The germline V and J ends were trimmed by 3 bases and 7 bases, with 7 bases remaining between them. CDR3 nucleotides: TGTGCCAGTAGTATTGGGGGACAGCCCCAGCATTTT. Translated: CASSIGGQPQHF.

The chain carries TRBV29-1 and TRBJ2-7; D is ambiguous. The CDR3 is made up of 11 amino acids. The V and J ends lost 5 bases and 6 bases respectively, with 11 bases between them. Germline V lookup: CDR1 SQVTM, CDR2 ANQGSEA. CDR3 bases: TGCAGCGTTAGACACCTGGGCGAGCAGTACTTC. Its protein product is CSVRHLGEQYF.

The chain is built from TRBV5-4 and TRBJ2-7; TRBD1 is a possible D gene (6 bases). This CDR3 has 14 residues. V gave up 4 bases and J gave up 2 bases, with 13 bases separating them. Germline V lookup: CDR1 SGHNT, CDR2 YYREEE (reference sequence). The CDR3 loop is CASSPRSGAYEQYF. In DNA form, the CDR3 reads TGTGCCAGCAGCCCCCGGTCAGGGGCCTACGAGCAGTACTTC.

V and J are TRBV25-1 and TRBJ2-3; D unresolved. Germline CDR1 and CDR2: MGHDK and SYGVNS. V lost 3 bases, J lost 1 base, and 8 bases lay in between. This CDR3 has 14 residues. This chain's CDR3 is CASSDVGGTDTQYF. DNA of the CDR3: TGTGCCAGCAGTGATGTTGGTGGCACAGATACGCAGTATTTT.

This rearrangement joins TRBV10-3 to TRBJ1-5; D is perhaps TRBD1 (6 bases). Germline V gene data show CDR1 as ENHRY and CDR2 as SYGVKD. Trimming removed 4 bases at V and 4 bases at J, with 14 bases between. This CDR3 contains 15 residues. The CDR3 coding sequence is TGTGCCATCAGTGCGGCAGGGGAAAATAATCAGCCCCAGCATTTT. It specifies CAISAAGENNQPQHF.

The genes are TRBV14 and TRBJ2-5; 11 bases are a match to TRBD2. CDR1 is SGHDN, CDR2 FVKESK, per germline. This CDR3 contains 16 residues. J was trimmed by 1 base and V by 4 bases; bases with no gene match: 5. CDR3 residues: CASSRVAGGFQETQYF. Written as DNA, the CDR3 is TGTGCCAGCAGCCGGGTAGCGGGAGGGTTCCAAGAGACCCAGTACTTC.

J is TRBJ1-1 and V is TRBV2; possibly TRBD1 for D (6 bases). The ends were cut back, 7 bases at V and 6 bases at J, with 15 bases in the middle. Germline assignment: CDR1 SNHLY and CDR2 FYNNEI. CDR3 length: 13 amino acids. This CDR3 is CASISQQGAEAFF. DNA for the CDR3: TGTGCCAGCATCTCTCAACAGGGCGCTGAAGCTTTCTTT.

V and J are TRBV29-1 and TRBJ1-5; 7 bases agree with TRBD1. Trimming took 2 bases from V and 9 from J; bases not matched to a gene: 7. Germline lookup yields CDR1 SQVTM and CDR2 ANQGSEA. The CDR3 length is 13 residues. The CDR3 DNA follows: TGCAGCGTTGAAAATTTCCAGGGGGGGCCCCAGCATTTT. It is translated as CSVENFQGGPQHF.

The V call is TRBV19, the J call TRBJ1-1; D may be TRBD1 (6 bases). Germline V gives CDR1 LNHDA, CDR2 SQIVND (reference sequence). The CDR3 runs 12 residues. V was clipped by 5 bases and J by 4 bases, with 8 bases between them. Written as DNA, the CDR3 is TGTGCCAGTAGTCCACAGGGCACTGAAGCTTTCTTT. It translates to CASSPQGTEAFF.

The CDR3 DNA reads as TGTGCCAGTATTACTAGCGGGGACAATGAGCAGTTCTTC. The encoded protein is CASITSGDNEQFF. The chain links TRBV6-1 to TRBJ2-1; 10 nucleotides agree with TRBD2. J lost 5 bases, V lost 9 bases, and 4 bases had no gene match. The CDR3 sequence is 13 residues long. Per germline, CDR1 MNHNS and CDR2 SASEGT.

The CDR3 bases are TGTGCCAGCAGCTTGGTAGGGAGTGGGGAAAAACTGTTTTTT. As protein: CASSLVGSGEKLFF. The chain combines TRBV7-9 with TRBJ1-4; D is unclear. Germline CDR1 is SEHNR and CDR2 is FQNEAQ (reference sequence). V gave up 3 bases and J gave up 8 bases, with 13 bases separating them. This CDR3 is 14 amino acids long.

The rearrangement links TRBV10-3 to TRBJ2-1, with 9 bases identical to TRBD1. The V gene's germline CDR1 is ENHRY and CDR2 SYGVKD. V shed 4 bases, J shed 5 bases, and the junction held 3 bases outside the gene matches. The CDR3 extends over 14 amino acids. The CDR3 loop is CAISGDRANNEQFF. The CDR3 region has the DNA TGTGCCATCAGTGGGGACAGGGCTAACAATGAGCAGTTCTTC.

This chain connects TRBV25-1 to TRBJ1-1; D ambiguous. This CDR3 region has 14 residues. V lost 6 bases to trimming and J lost 2 bases, with 13 bases between them. CDR1 is MGHDK, CDR2 SYGVNS, per germline. DNA of the CDR3: TGTGCCAGCAGGACTGTGGTCGGCAACACTGAAGCTTTCTTT. It is translated as CASRTVVGNTEAFF.

The chain carries TRBV4-3 and TRBJ2-7; 9 bases line up with TRBD1. The V gene's germline CDR1 is LGHNA and CDR2 YSLEER. This CDR3 comprises 15 residues. V was pared by 3 bases and J by 3 bases, with 6 bases of the junction left unmatched. Here the CDR3 DNA reads TGCGCCAGCAGCCAGGGGACAGGGAGTTACTACGAGCAGTACTTC. Its translation is CASSQGTGSYYEQYF.

As to this clone: It is unclear where the CDR3 begins or ends on the DNA, so no DNA is shown, and the CDR3 is as TCRdb lists it. The genes are TRBV7-2 and TRBJ1-5; the D call in the table, TRBD1, was not verified against the DNA. The CDR3 is 14 residues long, ends included. CDR1 is SGHTA and CDR2 is FQGNSA in the germline V gene. CDR3: CASSFGQGNQPQHF.

This clone occurred once. The chain employs TRBV10-3 and TRBJ2-5; 13 bases are a match to TRBD2. The CDR3 has 16 residues. Germline assignment: CDR1 ENHRY and CDR2 SYGVKD. V gave up 2 bases and J gave up 4 bases; unmatched junction bases: 4. The chain's CDR3 is CAISETSGRAVETQYF. As DNA, the CDR3 is TGTGCCATCAGTGAGACTAGCGGGAGGGCCGTAGAGACCCAGTACTTC.

This sequence joins TRBV30 and TRBJ2-7; TRBD2 matches at 8 bases. Trimming removed 2 bases from V and 0 bases from J; junction bases left unmatched: 0. The CDR3 is 13 residues long. Germline V gene lookup returns CDR1 GTSNPN and CDR2 SVGIG (reference sequence). The CDR3 nucleotides are TGTGCCTGGAGTAGCGGGGGCTCCTACGAGCAGTACTTC. It encodes CAWSSGGSYEQYF.

This chain connects TRBV5-1 to TRBJ2-1; 7 bases are a match to TRBD2. The J segment lost 1 base and the V segment lost 0 bases, leaving 10 bases of the junction unmatched. CDR3 length: 18 amino acids. Germline assignment: CDR1 SGHRS and CDR2 YFSETQ. The CDR3 DNA reads as TGCGCCAGCAGCTTGGTTCCCGCGGGAGTTCAGTCCTACAATGAGCAGTTCTTC. This sequence encodes CASSLVPAGVQSYNEQFF.

This chain connects TRBV5-6 to TRBJ1-5; no definite D call. This CDR3 is 14 amino acids long. From germline, CDR1 is SGHDT and CDR2 YYEEEE. The V end was cut by 0 bases, the J end by 3 bases, with 7 bases between. The CDR3 coding sequence is TGTGCCAGCAGCTTGGGTAGGGTCAATCAGCCCCAGCATTTT. Translation: CASSLGRVNQPQHF.

This sequence joins TRBV5-6 and TRBJ1-4; 7 nucleotides agree with TRBD1. The CDR3 runs 15 residues. Looked up from germline, CDR1 is SGHDT and CDR2 is YYEEEE. After removal of 1 base from V and 4 bases from J, the junction contained 4 bases not matched to a gene. The chain's CDR3 is CASSLLAGGNEKLFF. The CDR3 DNA is TGTGCCAGCAGCTTGTTGGCAGGGGGTAATGAAAAACTGTTTTTT.

This clone occurred once. The chain uses TRBV18 and TRBJ2-2; unclear D gene. The ends were cut back, 2 bases at V and 6 bases at J, with 4 bases in the middle. The CDR3 consists of 12 residues. Per the germline V gene, CDR1 is KGHSH and CDR2 is LQKENI. CDR3 sequence: CASSPGPGELFF. CDR3 nucleotide sequence: TGTGCCAGCTCACCAGGGCCCGGGGAGCTGTTTTTT.

V usage is TRBV28 and J usage is TRBJ2-7, with 11 bases that match TRBD1. CDR1 MDHEN and CDR2 SYDVKM come from the germline V gene. This CDR3 contains 17 residues. With 4 bases clipped from V and 2 bases from J, the junction kept 10 bases outside the gene matches. CDR3 bases: TGTGCCAGCAGTTCCACGGGACAGGGGGGTTCGACCTACGAGCAGTACTTC. Translation gives CASSSTGQGGSTYEQYF.

The chain has TRBV29-1 and TRBJ2-1; TRBD2 aligns across 11 bases. Germline assignment: CDR1 SQVTM and CDR2 ANQGSEA. The length of the CDR3 is 16 residues. Trimming removed 1 base from V and 8 bases from J; junction bases left unmatched: 10. The CDR3 DNA is TGCAGCGTTGAAGTAGCGGGACTAGCGGTTCAGTATGAGCAGTTCTTC. Protein: CSVEVAGLAVQYEQFF.